These 25 T cell receptor beta chains were all obtained from the same sample, sequenced in a study of T-cell memory formation after mild COVID-19. TCRdb independently ran MiXCR on the 5' RACE reads; one entry per CDR3 protein. The data show around 450,000 distinct CDR3 sequences, approximately 20% seen once. Sequencing used PBMCs or a T cell subset sorted from them (not recorded which). Every receptor here comes from an adult woman who had mild COVID-19 (a few samples of this study predate the infection). Cell type and time point are not known.

The chain recombines TRBV29-1 with TRBJ2-7; TRBD2 agrees at 10 bases. The CDR3 has 15 amino acids. The J segment lost 7 bases and the V segment lost 4 bases, leaving 13 bases of the junction unmatched. Germline values: CDR1 SQVTM, CDR2 ANQGSEA. The CDR3 protein is CSVAAPSGSSGEQYF. In DNA, the CDR3 is TGCAGCGTTGCGGCACCTAGCGGGAGTTCGGGGGAGCAGTACTTC.

The V call is TRBV6-6, the J call TRBJ2-5, with TRBD2 as a possible D gene (6 bases). CDR1 MNHNY and CDR2 SVGAGI come from the germline V gene (reference sequence). This CDR3 spans 15 amino acids. The ends were cut back, 7 bases at V and 1 base at J, with 16 bases in the middle. CDR3 region: CASISRDFRQETQYF. DNA for the CDR3: TGTGCCAGCATCTCGAGGGACTTCCGCCAAGAGACCCAGTACTTC.

A few counts support this clonotype. This sequence joins TRBV9 and TRBJ2-2; D is perhaps TRBD1 (5 bases). Looked up from germline, CDR1 is SGDLS and CDR2 is YYNGEE. Trimming pared 3 bases from V and 0 bases from J, leaving 12 bases between. The CDR3 loop spans 16 amino acids. CDR3 protein: CASSARRQPNTGELFF. CDR3 sequence (DNA): TGTGCCAGCAGCGCCCGGAGACAGCCGAACACCGGGGAGCTGTTTTTT.

V and J are TRBV12-3 or TRBV12-4 and TRBJ1-1; D perhaps matches TRBD1 (6 bases). This CDR3 has 15 residues. The ends were cut back, 5 bases at V and 4 bases at J, with 17 bases in the middle. CDR3 in amino acids: CASSPTNREGTEAFF. The DNA for the CDR3 is TGTGCCAGCAGTCCGACGAACAGGGAGGGCACTGAAGCTTTCTTT.

This clonotype has more than one count but fewer than ten. This chain connects TRBV20-1 to TRBJ2-3, with D perhaps matching TRBD2 (5 bases). Germline V gives CDR1 DFQATT, CDR2 SNEGSKA (reference sequence). The CDR3 spans 14 residues. V lost 0 bases and J lost 8, with 15 bases in between. This CDR3 is CSARDGEPRRTQYF. The CDR3 DNA follows: TGCAGTGCTAGAGACGGGGAACCCAGACGTACGCAGTATTTT.

This chain links TRBV12-3 or TRBV12-4 with TRBJ2-7, with 10 bases matching TRBD2. The CDR3 is 14 residues long. Trimming removed 6 bases from V and 5 bases from J; junction bases left unmatched: 7. Here the CDR3 reads CASSLSSGSHEQYF. DNA of the CDR3: TGTGCCAGCAGCCTTTCTAGCGGGAGTCACGAGCAGTACTTC.

This clonotype was found a few times. The junction departs from germline at one end; a sequencing error may be responsible. This chain joins TRBV7-9 and TRBJ1-2; a weak D match, TRBD1 (5 bases). Germline loops: CDR1 SEHNR, CDR2 FQNEAQ (reference sequence). The CDR3 consists of 15 residues. The CDR3 coding sequence is TGTGCCAGCAGTTTAGGGGACCGAAGTAACTATGGCTACACCTTC. It codes for CASSLGDRSNYGYTF.

This clonotype was picked up many times. The chain employs TRBV29-1 and TRBJ2-1; D uncertain. This CDR3 comprises 15 residues. V lost 2 bases and J 9 bases, leaving 20 bases between the germline ends. Germline values: CDR1 SQVTM, CDR2 ANQGSEA. In DNA form, the CDR3 reads TGCAGCGTTGAATCCCCCCGCGCCCGCACGGGTGAGCAGTTCTTC. It translates to CSVESPRARTGEQFF.

The CDR3 is CASRWGQGALDEQFF. CDR3 nucleotide sequence: TGCGCCAGCAGGTGGGGACAGGGGGCGCTGGATGAGCAGTTCTTC. The rearrangement links TRBV5-1 to TRBJ2-1; 12 positions match TRBD1. V shed 5 bases, J shed 8 bases, and the junction held 8 bases outside the gene matches. CDR3 size: 15 residues. Germline lookup yields CDR1 SGHRS and CDR2 YFSETQ.

Here the CDR3 DNA reads TGTGCCAGCAGCTCAGACGTCCCAACTATAAGCGTCACAGATACGCAGTATTTT. Encoded protein: CASSSDVPTISVTDTQYF. This sequence joins TRBV7-9 and TRBJ2-3; D gene uncertain. The CDR3 runs 18 residues. The germline gives CDR1 SEHNR, CDR2 FQNEAQ (reference sequence). Between the trimmed V and J ends, which lost 4 bases and 2 bases, there was a span of 22 bases.

This clonotype was seen a single time. CDR3 amino acids: CSAGRPYEQYF. DNA for the CDR3: TGCAGCGCTGGACGGCCCTACGAGCAGTACTTC. This sequence joins TRBV29-1 and TRBJ2-7; D not certain. Germline values: CDR1 SQVTM, CDR2 ANQGSEA. There are 11 residues in the CDR3. With 7 bases removed from V and 2 bases from J, the gap between germline ends came to 9 bases.

CDR3 loop: CASSQEAFQPQHF. The CDR3 coding sequence is TGCGCCAGCAGCCAAGAGGCTTTCCAGCCCCAGCATTTT. The chain uses TRBV4-1 and TRBJ1-5; the D is unclear. V lost 0 bases to trimming and J lost 7 bases, with 7 bases between them. In germline, CDR1 is MGHRA, CDR2 YSYEKL. The CDR3 covers 13 residues.

V and J are TRBV28 and TRBJ2-3, with a tentative D call TRBD2 (5 bases). Germline assignment: CDR1 MDHEN and CDR2 SYDVKM. V dropped 6 bases and J dropped 2 bases, with 12 bases sitting between them. This CDR3 comprises 14 residues. Here the CDR3 DNA reads TGTGCCAGCAGCCCGGGATATTCCACAGATACGCAGTATTTT. This gives the protein CASSPGYSTDTQYF.

There are a few counts of this clonotype. The V and J genes are TRBV20-1 and TRBJ2-4; 7 bases are a match to TRBD2. Germline values: CDR1 DFQATT, CDR2 SNEGSKA (reference sequence). CDR3 length: 17 amino acids. J gave up 0 bases and V 0 bases, and 8 bases lay outside the gene matches. In DNA form, the CDR3 reads TGCAGTGCTAGAGATCCCCTACGGGGGGTAGCCAAAAACATTCAGTACTTC. Protein: CSARDPLRGVAKNIQYF.

This clonotype occurred many times. This chain links TRBV30 with TRBJ2-1, with 10 bases lining up with TRBD2. The CDR3 totals 15 residues. The trim removed 0 bases at V and 6 bases at J, leaving 5 bases unmatched. CDR1 is GTSNPN, CDR2 SVGIG, per germline (reference sequence). The CDR3 reads CAWSVELAGPNEQFF. In nucleotides, the CDR3 is TGTGCCTGGAGTGTCGAACTAGCGGGGCCCAATGAGCAGTTCTTC.

The chain carries TRBV5-1 and TRBJ2-3; D possibly uses TRBD1 or TRBD2 (5 bases each). Germline V CDR1 and CDR2: SGHRS, YFSETQ. The CDR3 sequence is 18 residues long. V dropped 0 bases and J dropped 0 bases, with 17 bases sitting between them. CDR3 coding DNA: TGCGCCAGCAGCTTGGATCCTCGGGGCTCTGGTAGCACAGATACGCAGTATTTT. The encoded protein is CASSLDPRGSGSTDTQYF.

The sample holds a few counts of this clonotype. V usage is TRBV7-9 and J usage is TRBJ2-1; D ambiguous. The CDR3 is 16 amino acids. Trimming pared 4 bases from V and 4 bases from J, leaving 17 bases between. The V gene's germline CDR1 is SEHNR and CDR2 FQNEAQ (reference sequence). CDR3 region: CASSSDLDRGYNEQFF. As DNA, the CDR3 is TGTGCCAGCAGCTCAGACTTGGACCGAGGATACAATGAGCAGTTCTTC.

This clonotype was seen at least ten times. At one end, the junction sequence differs from germline, possibly due to a read error. The rearrangement uses TRBV5-1 and TRBJ2-5; 7 bases align to TRBD1. The CDR3 totals 14 residues. CDR1 is SGHRS and CDR2 is YFSETQ in the germline V gene. CDR3: CASSLGTVQETQYF. Written as DNA, the CDR3 is TGTGCCAGCAGTTTAGGGACAGTCCAAGAGACCCAGTACTTC.

The table lists this clonotype with a few counts. V gene TRBV12-3 or TRBV12-4 combines with J gene TRBJ1-3; 7 nucleotides align to TRBD1. The trim removed 5 bases at V and 0 bases at J, leaving 4 bases unmatched. The CDR3 is made up of 15 amino acids. CDR3 residues: CASSLQGRSGNTIYF. In DNA, the CDR3 is TGTGCCAGCAGTCTACAGGGGCGCTCTGGAAACACCATATATTTT.

This clonotype came up once. V and J are TRBV18 and TRBJ2-5; D uncertain. The CDR3 runs to 13 residues. Deletions cut 1 base from V and 5 bases from J, with 8 bases between. The germline V gene encodes CDR1 KGHSH and CDR2 LQKENI. CDR3 nucleotide sequence: TGTGCCAGCTCACCACGACCGGTCGAGACCCAGTACTTC. This translates into CASSPRPVETQYF.

The rearrangement links TRBV5-6 to TRBJ2-1, with 7 positions matching TRBD1. The CDR3 extends over 13 amino acids. V was pared by 3 bases and J by 9 bases, with 6 bases of the junction left unmatched. Germline V gene lookup returns CDR1 SGHDT and CDR2 YYEEEE. CDR3 residues: CASSWTGVGEQFF. The DNA for the CDR3 is TGTGCCAGCAGCTGGACAGGTGTTGGTGAGCAGTTCTTC.

This clonotype came up a few times. The gene calls are TRBV10-3 and TRBJ1-1; TRBD1 agrees at 8 bases. V trimming: 6 bases; J trimming: 0 bases; junction bases outside the gene matches: 6. CDR3 size: 15 residues. Germline V lookup: CDR1 ENHRY, CDR2 SYGVKD. The CDR3 loop is CAISWTGMMNTEAFF. CDR3 bases: TGTGCCATCAGCTGGACAGGGATGATGAACACTGAAGCTTTCTTT.

This clonotype was seen a handful of times. CDR3 amino acids: CASGGQGNSPLHF. The CDR3 DNA is TGTGCCAGTGGGGGACAGGGGAATTCACCCCTCCACTTT. The chain joins TRBV19 to TRBJ1-6; 10 bases match TRBD1. In germline, CDR1 is LNHDA, CDR2 SQIVND (reference sequence). There are 13 residues in the CDR3. The V gene end was trimmed by 8 bases and the J gene end by 7 bases; junction bases not matched to a gene: 2.

J is TRBJ1-1 and V is TRBV5-6; possibly TRBD1 for D (5 bases). The germline V gene has CDR1 SGHDT and CDR2 YYEEEE. Trimming cost V 0 bases and J 11 bases, with 14 bases left between them. This CDR3 has 13 residues. In DNA form, the CDR3 reads TGTGCCAGCAGCTTGGCTGATGGGGCTAGGGCTTTCTTT. It specifies CASSLADGARAFF.

The V call is TRBV3-1, the J call TRBJ2-1, with no clear D. V was trimmed by 2 bases and J by 6 bases, leaving 8 bases between them. This CDR3 region has 13 residues. Germline V gives CDR1 LGHDT, CDR2 YNNKEL (reference sequence). In DNA, the CDR3 is TGTGCCAGCAGCCAACTCAATCGCAATGAGCAGTTCTTC. This encodes CASSQLNRNEQFF.